These 22 T cell receptor beta chains were all obtained from the same sample, sequenced in a study of blood T cell repertoires in COVID-19. Clones were read by immunoSEQ multiplex PCR, and TCRdb kept only the in-frame ones, dropping some. The sample lists about 220,000 clones; 85% to 90% were seen once. Sequencing input: PBMCs or T cells enriched from blood (not recorded which). The receptors derive from a woman aged 18-29 years in a cohort exposed to, infected with or recovered from COVID-19 (not recorded which).

The rearrangement joins TRBV28 to TRBJ2-2; 12 nucleotides agree with TRBD2. Germline CDR1 is MDHEN and CDR2 is SYDVKM. The CDR3 has 15 residues. J lost 4 bases, V lost 6 bases, and 3 bases had no gene match. The CDR3 DNA reads as TGTGCCAGCAGCCAGACTAGCGGGAGCACCGGGGAGCTGTTTTTT. Translation gives CASSQTSGSTGELFF.

The gene calls are TRBV27 and TRBJ1-6, with 9 bases identical to TRBD1. Germline CDR1 reads MNHEY; CDR2 reads SMNVEV (reference sequence). This CDR3 contains 15 residues. Losses at the gene ends were 5 bases for V and 10 bases for J; bases not matched to a gene: 9. The CDR3 coding sequence is TGTGCCAGCAGTACGACGACAGGGGGAAGATCACCCCTCCACTTT. This gives the protein CASSTTTGGRSPLHF.

The V and J genes are TRBV7-8 and TRBJ1-3, with 8 bases identical to TRBD1. V trimming: 3 bases; J trimming: 8 bases; junction bases outside the gene matches: 6. In germline, CDR1 is SGHVS, CDR2 FQNEAQ. The CDR3 totals 14 residues. The CDR3 DNA follows: TGTGCCAGCAGCTTGGGACAGGATTTATACACCATATATTTT. Translation: CASSLGQDLYTIYF. The entire variable domain, with the rest obtained from reference TRBV7-8 and TRBJ1-3, is as follows: GAGVSQSPRYKVAKRGQDVALRCDPISGHVSLFWYQQALGQGPEFLTYFQNEAQLDKSGLPSDRFFAERPEGSVSTLKIQRTQQEDSAVYLCASSLGQDLYTIYFGEGSWLTVV.

The rearrangement uses TRBV6-5 and TRBJ1-1; D unresolved. CDR3 length: 15 residues. Trimming left V 0 bases short and J 2 bases short, with 10 bases between. Germline V gene lookup returns CDR1 MNHEY and CDR2 SVGAGI. CDR3 bases: TGTGCCAGCAGTTACTCGAACAGAATAAACACTGAAGCTTTCTTT. Its protein product is CASSYSNRINTEAFF.

The chain carries TRBV4-1 and TRBJ2-2; D is ambiguous. V was cut by 1 base and J by 11 bases, with 14 bases left in between. The CDR3 covers 14 residues. CDR1 is MGHRA, CDR2 YSYEKL, per germline. CDR3 residues: CASSQVSTSSELFF. CDR3 bases: TGCGCCAGCAGCCAAGTTTCCACCTCGAGCGAGCTGTTTTTT.

V gene TRBV14 combines with J gene TRBJ1-2; D is unclear. CDR1 SGHDN and CDR2 FVKESK come from the germline V gene. V gave up 4 bases and J gave up 9 bases, with 15 bases separating them. There are 13 residues in the CDR3. The CDR3 loop reads CASSLQEGISYTF. The DNA of the CDR3 is TGTGCCAGCAGCCTCCAAGAGGGCATAAGCTACACCTTC.

The chain couples TRBV5-4 to TRBJ2-7, with D perhaps matching TRBD1 (5 bases). V was clipped by 10 bases and J by 1 base, with 18 bases between them. This CDR3 spans 14 amino acids. Germline CDR1 is SGHNT and CDR2 is YYREEE (reference sequence). The CDR3 spells CASRDHTGSYEQYF. The CDR3, as DNA: TGTGCCTCCAGGGATCATACTGGATCCTACGAGCAGTACTTC.

This clone was recorded only once. V is TRBV5-1 and J is TRBJ2-1; 7 nucleotides line up with TRBD2. This CDR3 region has 15 residues. In germline, CDR1 is SGHRS, CDR2 YFSETQ. With 4 bases clipped from V and 4 bases from J, the junction kept 8 bases outside the gene matches. The CDR3 DNA reads TGCGCCAGCAGCCCGACGGGGGGACTATACAATGAGCAGTTCTTC. Its protein is CASSPTGGLYNEQFF. The variable domain in full, completed from reference TRBV5-1 and TRBJ2-1, reads KAGVTQTPRYLIKTRGQQVTLSCSPISGHRSVSWYQQTPGQGLQFLFEYFSETQRNKGNFPGRFSGRQFSNSRSEMNVSTLELGDSALYLCASSPTGGLYNEQFFGPGTRLTVL.

This chain joins TRBV27 and TRBJ2-3, with D perhaps TRBD2 (5 bases). The CDR3 length is 19 residues. Germline V CDR1 and CDR2: MNHEY, SMNVEV (reference sequence). V shed 6 bases and J shed 0 bases, with 25 bases lying between them. The CDR3 bases are TGTGCCAGCAGCGATCAAGGACGAAGCGGAGAGACTAGCACAGATACGCAGTATTTT. Its protein product is CASSDQGRSGETSTDTQYF.

This chain links TRBV5-6 with TRBJ1-6; D gene uncertain. This CDR3 spans 13 amino acids. V was cut by 0 bases and J by 9 bases, with 7 bases left in between. The V gene's germline CDR1 is SGHDT and CDR2 YYEEEE. The CDR3 sequence: CASSLVAGSPLHF. CDR3 in DNA: TGTGCCAGCAGCTTGGTCGCGGGTTCACCCCTCCACTTT.

This clone was observed a single time. CDR3 in amino acids: CASSIPRSGLNQPQHF. CDR3 DNA: TGTGCCAGTAGTATACCCCGGTCAGGGCTTAATCAGCCCCAGCATTTT. The chain employs TRBV19 and TRBJ1-5; perhaps TRBD1 as D (5 bases). V was shortened by 2 bases and J by 4 bases, with 15 bases between the two germline ends. Germline V gives CDR1 LNHDA, CDR2 SQIVND (reference sequence). This CDR3 has 16 residues.

The V call is TRBV11-2, the J call TRBJ2-1; 12 positions match TRBD2. The J segment lost 7 bases and the V segment lost 5 bases, leaving 6 bases of the junction unmatched. Looked up from germline, CDR1 is SGHAT and CDR2 is FQNNGV. CDR3 length equals 15 residues. Here the CDR3 DNA reads TGTGCCAGCAGCAAAAGGACTAGCGGGACAAATGAGCAGTTCTTC. This codes for CASSKRTSGTNEQFF.

CDR3 residues: CASSLWRVAGGGPTDTQYF. The CDR3 coding sequence is TGTGCCAGCAGCTTATGGCGCGTTGCGGGGGGGGGCCCCACAGATACGCAGTATTTT. The chain joins TRBV7-2 to TRBJ2-3; 9 bases are a match to TRBD2. CDR3 length: 19 amino acids. CDR1 SGHTA and CDR2 FQGNSA come from the germline V gene. The V segment lost 2 bases and the J segment 2 bases; nucleotides outside the gene matches: 14.

V usage is TRBV9 and J usage is TRBJ2-1; 7 positions match TRBD2. Looked up from germline, CDR1 is SGDLS and CDR2 is YYNGEE. V was clipped by 0 bases and J by 8 bases; unmatched bases: 5. This CDR3 is built from 14 residues. The DNA of the CDR3 is TGTGCCAGCAGCGTAGGTGGACTAGTCCATGAGCAGTTCTTC. Residues: CASSVGGLVHEQFF.

The CDR3 loop reads CAIGADSNTGELFF. The CDR3 nucleotides are TGTGCCATCGGTGCGGACAGCAACACCGGGGAGCTGTTTTTT. The V gene is TRBV24-1, the J gene TRBJ2-2, with a tentative D call TRBD1 (6 bases). The V and J ends lost 11 bases and 2 bases respectively, with 14 bases between them. CDR1 and CDR2 from the germline V gene are KGHDR and SFDVKD. The CDR3 covers 14 residues.

This clone was found a few times. This sequence joins TRBV2 and TRBJ2-7, with 13 bases matching TRBD2. This CDR3 spans 15 amino acids. Trimming took 6 bases from V and 5 from J; bases not matched to a gene: 7. Germline CDR1 and CDR2: SNHLY and FYNNEI. The CDR3 DNA reads as TGTGCCAGCAGGACAGGACTAGCGGGAGTCGACGAGCAGTACTTC. This encodes CASRTGLAGVDEQYF. The entire variable domain, with the rest obtained from reference TRBV2 and TRBJ2-7, is as follows: EPEVTQTPSHQVTQMGQEVILRCVPISNHLYFYWYRQILGQKVEFLVSFYNNEISEKSEIFDDQFSVERPDGSNFTLKIRSTKLEDSAMYFCASRTGLAGVDEQYFGPGTRLTVT.

The chain employs TRBV3-1 (or the pseudogene TRBV3-2) and TRBJ1-3; 7 bases match TRBD1. V gave up 1 base and J gave up 3 bases; unmatched junction bases: 6. The CDR3 sequence is 16 residues long. The germline CDR1 and CDR2 sequences are LGHDT and YNNKEL (reference sequence). CDR3 sequence (DNA): TGTGCCAGCAGCCAAGGGTCCCAGGGGGTTGGAAACACCATATATTTT. Its protein product is CASSQGSQGVGNTIYF.

J is TRBJ2-5 and V is TRBV11-2, with 12 nucleotides matching TRBD2. The CDR3 totals 18 residues. V lost 5 bases to trimming and J lost 1 base; unmatched junction nucleotides: 11. CDR1 SGHAT and CDR2 FQNNGV come from the germline V gene. Written as DNA, the CDR3 is TGTGCCAGCAGCCCAGGAGGACTAGCGGGGTTTGGCCAAGAGACCCAGTACTTC. Residues: CASSPGGLAGFGQETQYF.

The gene calls are TRBV28 and TRBJ1-4; the D gene is possibly TRBD1 (5 bases). The ends were cut back, 7 bases at V and 8 bases at J, with 20 bases in the middle. This CDR3 is 15 amino acids long. Germline assignment: CDR1 MDHEN and CDR2 SYDVKM. The CDR3 coding sequence is TGTGCCAGCACGGATAACCCTTCGGCAGGGGAAAAACTGTTTTTT. It specifies CASTDNPSAGEKLFF.

This clone occurred once. The chain links TRBV2 to TRBJ1-1; D is ambiguous. CDR3 length: 14 residues. The V end lost 4 bases, the J end lost 4 bases, and 13 bases lay between the germline ends. Germline-derived CDR1 and CDR2 are SNHLY and FYNNEI. CDR3 region: CASSAPGGSTEAFF. The CDR3 DNA reads TGTGCCAGCAGTGCTCCGGGAGGGTCCACTGAAGCTTTCTTT.

The gene calls are TRBV7-2 and TRBJ2-5; D is uncertain. CDR3 length equals 13 residues. CDR1 SGHTA and CDR2 FQGNSA come from the germline V gene. Trimming removed 2 bases at V and 5 bases at J, with 9 bases between. The CDR3 spells CASSLTSWETQYF. The CDR3, as DNA: TGTGCCAGCAGCTTAACAAGTTGGGAGACCCAGTACTTC.

The rearrangement joins TRBV14 to TRBJ1-2; 9 bases match TRBD1. Germline V gene data show CDR1 as SGHDN and CDR2 as FVKESK. CDR3 length: 15 amino acids. The V gene end was trimmed by 2 bases and the J gene end by 3 bases; junction bases not matched to a gene: 4. CDR3 loop: CASSQTGGVDYGYTF. The CDR3 DNA reads TGTGCCAGCAGCCAAACAGGGGGCGTTGACTATGGCTACACCTTC.